This T cell receptor (beta chain) was identified during a study of blood T cell repertoires in COVID-19. As for the study in general: The United States, Italy and Spain provided the acute and convalescent COVID-19 samples.

V shed 5 bases, J shed 0 bases, and the junction held 4 bases outside the gene matches. The CDR3 runs to 16 residues. From germline, CDR1 is SGHVS and CDR2 FQNEAQ. TCRdb's copy holds only in-frame clones and misses some; the assay was immunoSEQ multiplex PCR. The data contain 100,000 to 120,000 clones, around nine tenths of them singletons. This chain connects TRBV7-8 to TRBJ2-3; TRBD2 matches 11 bases. The receptor was derived from a woman aged 50 to 65 with acute or convalescent COVID-19. Sample: peripheral blood. The CDR3 DNA is TGTGCCAGCAGCCCCTGGACTAGCGGGAGCACAGATACGCAGTATTTT. Encoded protein: CASSPWTSGSTDTQYF.